The 13 T cell receptor beta chains listed next were all sequenced from one sample in a study of blood T cell repertoires in COVID-19. Sequencing used immunoSEQ multiplex PCR; TCRdb keeps in-frame clones, though not all of them. The repertoire has tens of thousands of clones, roughly 83% of them found once; the top ten carry roughly 2.5%. Sequenced material: peripheral blood. The source is an elderly man with active or convalescent COVID-19.

The DNA for the CDR3 is TGTGCCAGCAGCAAGGACAGGGAAGGCTATGGCTACACCTTC. Translated: CASSKDREGYGYTF. This sequence joins TRBV7-9 and TRBJ1-2; the match to TRBD1 covers 8 bases. Germline V gives CDR1 SEHNR, CDR2 FQNEAQ (reference sequence). V gave up 5 bases and J gave up 4 bases; unmatched junction bases: 6. This CDR3 spans 14 amino acids.

The table lists this clone with a count of one. This sample also contains other DNA sequences that code for the same CDR3. This chain uses TRBV11-3 with TRBJ2-7; TRBD1 might be the D (6 bases). The CDR3 is 14 residues long. CDR1 is SGHNT, CDR2 YENEEA, per germline. Trimming pared 4 bases from V and 1 base from J, leaving 11 bases between. For the CDR3, the DNA is TGTGCCAGCAGCTCCGTACAGGGATCCTACGAGCAGTACTTC. This encodes CASSSVQGSYEQYF.

This clone was seen only a few times. The chain carries TRBV6-6 and TRBJ2-7; the match to TRBD1 covers 8 bases. Germline V gene sequence: CDR1 MNHNY, CDR2 SVGAGI (reference sequence). The CDR3 loop spans 12 amino acids. V gave up 9 bases and J gave up 2 bases; unmatched junction bases: 3. The CDR3 region has the DNA TGTGCCAGTACAGGGGGGCCCTACGAGCAGTACTTC. It codes for CASTGGPYEQYF.

The chain couples TRBV6-5 to TRBJ1-5; maybe TRBD1 (5 bases). The CDR3 totals 15 residues. Trimming shortened V by 2 bases and J by 7 bases, and 15 bases separated the two germline ends. Per the germline V gene, CDR1 is MNHEY and CDR2 is SVGAGI. The CDR3 is CASSYLGHMGQPQHF. CDR3 bases: TGTGCCAGCAGTTACCTTGGACACATGGGGCAGCCCCAGCATTTT.

V usage is TRBV27 and J usage is TRBJ1-4, with TRBD1 as a possible D gene (6 bases). Per germline, CDR1 MNHEY and CDR2 SMNVEV (reference sequence). There are 14 residues in the CDR3. V gave up 3 bases and J gave up 5 bases, with 10 bases separating them. CDR3 sequence reads: CASSLGGQNEKLFF. DNA for the CDR3: TGTGCCAGCAGTTTGGGGGGGCAAAATGAAAAACTGTTTTTT.

This sequence joins TRBV12-3 or TRBV12-4 and TRBJ2-7; 7 nucleotides agree with TRBD2. The CDR3 runs to 11 residues. V was pared by 8 bases and J by 4 bases, with 2 bases of the junction left unmatched. CDR3 DNA: TGTGCCAGCGGGGGGGTGTACGAGCAGTACTTC. Protein product: CASGGVYEQYF.

The chain joins TRBV4-1 to TRBJ1-1; D is uncertain. V was cut by 4 bases and J by 1 base, with 10 bases left in between. Germline CDR1 MGHRA, CDR2 YSYEKL. This CDR3 has 14 amino acids. Here the CDR3 reads CASSLPVKNTEAFF. DNA of the CDR3: TGCGCCAGCAGCCTCCCGGTTAAGAACACTGAAGCTTTCTTT.

CDR3 amino acids: CASSLDSLGEQYF. The CDR3 coding sequence is TGCGCCAGCAGCTTAGACTCGCTCGGGGAGCAGTACTTC. The chain links TRBV5-1 to TRBJ2-7; D is unresolved. V lost 2 bases and J lost 7, with 13 bases in between. The germline V gene encodes CDR1 SGHRS and CDR2 YFSETQ. The CDR3 length is 13 residues.

This chain joins TRBV28 and TRBJ2-1; 9 bases are a match to TRBD1. Germline-derived CDR1 and CDR2 are MDHEN and SYDVKM. The CDR3 is 17 amino acids. J lost 6 bases, V lost 4 bases, and 13 bases had no gene match. In nucleotides, the CDR3 is TGTGCCAGCAGTTCACCTAATTCGGGACAGGGTCGCAATGAGCAGTTCTTC. Protein product: CASSSPNSGQGRNEQFF.

The V call is TRBV28, the J call TRBJ1-2; tentatively, D is TRBD1 (6 bases). Trimming removed 3 bases from V and 4 bases from J, with 12 bases in between. Per the germline V gene, CDR1 is MDHEN and CDR2 is SYDVKM. The CDR3 runs 14 residues. As DNA, the CDR3 is TGTGCCAGCAGTTTGAAGGGGGGGGCCTATGGCTACACCTTC. Translation gives CASSLKGGAYGYTF.

This chain uses TRBV12-5 with TRBJ2-7; 9 bases map to TRBD2. CDR3 length: 18 residues. The germline V gene encodes CDR1 LGHNT and CDR2 FRNRAP. J lost 0 bases, V lost 1 base, and 10 bases had no gene match. This CDR3 is CASGLAIRSGGSSYEQYF. The CDR3 region has the DNA TGTGCTAGTGGTTTGGCCATAAGAAGCGGGGGGAGCTCCTACGAGCAGTACTTC. Variable domain in full (rest from reference TRBV12-5 and TRBJ2-7): DARVTQTPRHKVTEMGQEVTMRCQPILGHNTVFWYRQTMMQGLELLAYFRNRAPLDDSGMPKDRFSAEMPDATLATLKIQPSEPRDSAVYFCASGLAIRSGGSSYEQYFGPGTRLTVT.

The chain employs TRBV4-1 and TRBJ2-7; 7 nucleotides line up with TRBD1. With V trimmed by 1 base and J by 7 bases, 4 bases remained unmatched. CDR1 is MGHRA and CDR2 is YSYEKL in the germline V gene. CDR3 length equals 13 residues. CDR3 in DNA: TGCGCCAGCAGCCAAGGACAGGGCTGGGAGCAGTACTTC. Its translation: CASSQGQGWEQYF.

The rearrangement joins TRBV19 to TRBJ1-5, with TRBD1 matching 10 bases. The CDR3 contains 16 residues. V trimming: 7 bases; J trimming: 7 bases; junction bases outside the gene matches: 13. Germline V gene sequence: CDR1 LNHDA, CDR2 SQIVND (reference sequence). This CDR3 reads CASTTYLGQGVQPQHF. CDR3 nucleotide sequence: TGTGCCAGTACCACGTACTTAGGACAGGGGGTACAGCCCCAGCATTTT.